The present entry profiles one TCR beta chain with its context. Its cognate antigen is unknown. PCR was performed a second time for roughly 7 to 11 cycles using a sample-barcoded 5' primer and a J-beta primer mix. MiXCR, applied by TCRdb to the 5' RACE reads, yields one record per CDR3 protein. This table holds about 800,000 distinct CDR3 sequences, around 25% found once. V lost 0 bases to trimming and J lost 2 bases; unmatched junction nucleotides: 0. The CDR3 is 15 residues long. Germline V gives CDR1 KGHDR, CDR2 SFDVKD. These data come from a study of blood T cells in healthy people across ages. Study observations and caveats: Considered underestimates were the diversity estimates obtained from one million T cells.

This same sample was also taken into another study, of T cells of mothers and their children.

This TCR derives from a boy under 18 in good health. This sequence joins TRBV24-1 and TRBJ2-1, with 7 bases identical to TRBD1. The sample comprised blood. CDR3 DNA: TGTGCCACCAGTGATTTGGGGACAGCCTACAATGAGCAGTTCTTC. It translates to CATSDLGTAYNEQFF.